The 32 T cell receptor beta chains below all came from one sample that was sequenced in a study of blood T cell repertoires in COVID-19. Data came from immunoSEQ multiplex PCR; TCRdb stores just in-frame clones and leaves some out. The sample includes 150,000 to 200,000 clones, 79% of them seen just once. Source material: PBMCs or T cells enriched from blood (not recorded which). The receptors derive from a woman aged 70-85 years in a cohort exposed to, infected with or recovered from COVID-19 (not recorded which).

This chain joins TRBV30 and TRBJ2-3, with TRBD2 as a possible D gene (6 bases). V was pared by 1 base and J by 4 bases, with 15 bases between. Per the germline V gene, CDR1 is GTSNPN and CDR2 is SVGIG (reference sequence). The length of the CDR3 is 15 residues. The CDR3 sequence is CAWSAGRRSADTQYF. DNA for the CDR3: TGTGCCTGGAGTGCAGGGAGGAGATCTGCAGATACGCAGTATTTT. Full variable domain (missing parts from reference TRBV30 and TRBJ2-3): SQTIHQWPATLVQPVGSPLSLECTVEGTSNPNLYWYRQAAGRGLQLLFYSVGIGQISSEVPQNLSASRPQDRQFILSSKKLLLSDSGFYLCAWSAGRRSADTQYFGPGTRLTVL.

This chain uses TRBV29-1 with TRBJ2-7; 10 bases are a match to TRBD1. Losses at the gene ends were 8 bases for V and 0 bases for J; bases not matched to a gene: 4. The CDR3 has 13 residues. Germline CDR1 is SQVTM and CDR2 is ANQGSEA. CDR3 protein: CSSWDRGSYEQYF. CDR3 DNA: TGCAGCTCCTGGGACAGGGGCTCCTACGAGCAGTACTTC.

This chain uses TRBV6-5 with TRBJ2-5; D might be TRBD2 (8 bases). The CDR3 runs 15 residues. V was clipped by 7 bases and J by 4 bases, with 19 bases between them. Per germline, CDR1 MNHEY and CDR2 SVGAGI. The CDR3 nucleotides are TGTGCCAGCATTCCGGGACTAGGGGGCGTAGAGACCCAGTACTTC. It translates to CASIPGLGGVETQYF.

The chain carries TRBV5-1 and TRBJ1-3; 7 nucleotides line up with TRBD1. Trimming at V came to 5 bases and at J to 1 base, leaving 15 bases not matched to a gene. Germline CDR1 and CDR2: SGHRS and YFSETQ. The CDR3 is 18 amino acids. The CDR3 sequence is CASRGPGQTGESGNTIYF. The CDR3 DNA follows: TGCGCCAGCAGGGGACCGGGACAGACTGGGGAATCTGGAAACACCATATATTTT.

This chain connects TRBV18 to TRBJ2-1; no definite D call. The CDR3 has 14 residues. Germline V gives CDR1 KGHSH, CDR2 LQKENI. The ends were cut back, 3 bases at V and 5 bases at J, with 11 bases in the middle. This chain's CDR3 is CASSPDLGDNEQFF. In nucleotides, the CDR3 is TGTGCCAGCTCACCCGATCTCGGAGACAATGAGCAGTTCTTC.

The chain has TRBV28 and TRBJ1-2; TRBD1 is a possible D gene (5 bases). V lost 3 bases, J lost 3 bases, and 8 bases lay in between. Germline assignment: CDR1 MDHEN and CDR2 SYDVKM. This CDR3 comprises 13 residues. CDR3: CASSFTGDYGYTF. CDR3 coding DNA: TGTGCCAGCAGTTTCACAGGCGACTATGGCTACACCTTC.

This rearrangement joins TRBV7-9 to TRBJ2-7; D may be TRBD2 (5 bases). V was trimmed by 7 bases and J by 0 bases, leaving 13 bases between them. The length of the CDR3 is 14 residues. Germline CDR1 is SEHNR and CDR2 is FQNEAQ (reference sequence). The CDR3: CASTPAVYSYEQYF. The CDR3 DNA reads TGTGCCAGCACCCCAGCGGTTTACTCCTACGAGCAGTACTTC.

This clone appeared a few times. This chain connects TRBV9 to TRBJ1-4; D is possibly TRBD1 (5 bases). This CDR3 is built from 13 residues. The germline CDR1 and CDR2 sequences are SGDLS and YYNGEE. V lost 2 bases, J lost 8 bases, and 10 bases lay in between. CDR3 in amino acids: CASSVRVGEKLFF. CDR3 DNA: TGTGCCAGCAGCGTCAGGGTAGGAGAAAAACTGTTTTTT. The full variable domain, completed using reference TRBV9 and TRBJ1-4, is DSGVTQTPKHLITATGQRVTLRCSPRSGDLSVYWYQQSLDQGLQFLIQYYNGEERAKGNILERFSAQQFPDLHSELNLSSLELGDSALYFCASSVRVGEKLFFGSGTQLSVL.

There are a few counts of this clone. The chain employs TRBV12-5 and TRBJ1-1, with D tentatively TRBD1 (5 bases). From germline, CDR1 is LGHNT and CDR2 FRNRAP. V lost 4 bases, J lost 5 bases, and 26 bases lay in between. This CDR3 has 18 amino acids. The CDR3 DNA reads TGTGCTAGTGGTTCCCATCCGACAGACAGTACACCACTAACTGAAGCTTTCTTT. Its protein product is CASGSHPTDSTPLTEAFF.

The chain links TRBV2 to TRBJ1-1; D possibly corresponds to TRBD1 (5 bases). Germline loops: CDR1 SNHLY, CDR2 FYNNEI. CDR3 length equals 14 residues. V lost 4 bases and J lost 6, with 15 bases in between. The CDR3 here is CASSVARLGAEAFF. CDR3 sequence (DNA): TGTGCCAGCAGTGTGGCCAGGTTAGGGGCTGAAGCTTTCTTT.

This sequence joins TRBV3-1 (or the pseudogene TRBV3-2) and TRBJ2-7, with a weak D call TRBD2 (6 bases). Germline assignment: CDR1 LGHDT and CDR2 YNNKEL (reference sequence). V lost 4 bases, J lost 2 bases, and 15 bases lay in between. The CDR3 sequence is 15 residues long. The CDR3, as DNA: TGTGCCAGCAGCCCCCCTCTGGGAGGACCCTACGAGCAGTACTTC. It codes for CASSPPLGGPYEQYF.

As to this clone: The limits of the CDR3 on the DNA are not certain, so only TCRdb's listed CDR3 is given. The J gene is TRBJ2-1, the V gene TRBV21-1; the DNA was not compared with TRBD1, the D call given in the table. TRBV21-1 is assigned pseudogene status. A total of 17 residues make up the CDR3, ends included. CDR3 protein: CASSGRVGQGASVGQFF.

This clone is a singleton in its sample. This chain links TRBV2 with TRBJ1-1; possible D gene TRBD1, 6 bases. Germline lookup yields CDR1 SNHLY and CDR2 FYNNEI. Trimming pared 3 bases from V and 4 bases from J, leaving 12 bases between. CDR3 length: 14 residues. The CDR3 DNA is TGTGCCAGCAGTGACTTGGACAGTGTCACTGAAGCTTTCTTT. It translates to CASSDLDSVTEAFF.

The chain carries TRBV24-1 and TRBJ2-1, with D unclear. Trimming left V 3 bases short and J 0 bases short, with 8 bases between. This CDR3 contains 15 residues. From germline, CDR1 is KGHDR and CDR2 SFDVKD. The CDR3 sequence: CATSDVSFSYNEQFF. The CDR3 DNA reads TGTGCCACCAGTGATGTTTCATTCTCCTACAATGAGCAGTTCTTC.

This clone was observed a few times. The CDR3 DNA is TGTGCCAGCAGCCCACGGACACAGCCACAGGGTCAATATAATTCACCCCTCCACTTT. Its protein product is CASSPRTQPQGQYNSPLHF. The chain employs TRBV21-1 and TRBJ1-6; the D call TRBD1 from the table was never checked on the DNA. TRBV21-1 is labeled a pseudogene. This CDR3 is 19 amino acids long.

This chain connects TRBV19 to TRBJ2-3, with 8 bases that match TRBD1. The germline V gene has CDR1 LNHDA and CDR2 SQIVND (reference sequence). The V gene end was trimmed by 4 bases and the J gene end by 13 bases; junction bases not matched to a gene: 4. The length of the CDR3 is 11 residues. CDR3 in DNA: TGTGCCAGTAGTAGTGTGGACAGGGAGTATTTT. Its protein product is CASSSVDREYF.

The chain uses TRBV5-5 and TRBJ2-2; 9 nucleotides line up with TRBD2. The germline V gene has CDR1 SGHKS and CDR2 YYEKEE (reference sequence). V lost 0 bases and J lost 3; bases outside the gene matches: 3. There are 16 residues in the CDR3. CDR3 nucleotides: TGTGCCAGCAGCTTGGGCCTAGCGGGATACACCGGGGAGCTGTTTTTT. Its translation: CASSLGLAGYTGELFF.

CDR3 amino acids: CASRTGGGYTF. CDR3 bases: TGTGCCAGCAGAACCGGAGGAGGCTACACCTTC. The chain uses TRBV12-3 or TRBV12-4 and TRBJ1-2, with D hard to call. This CDR3 has 11 amino acids. The V end was cut by 6 bases, the J end by 8 bases, with 10 bases between.

This chain connects TRBV18 to TRBJ1-1; D is undetermined. Deletions cut 3 bases from V and 4 bases from J, with 9 bases between. The CDR3 length is 13 residues. The germline V gene has CDR1 KGHSH and CDR2 LQKENI. CDR3 nucleotide sequence: TGTGCCAGCTCACCCGGGAGGGCCACTGAAGCTTTCTTT. As protein: CASSPGRATEAFF.

This clone was counted ten times or more. The chain combines TRBV19 with TRBJ1-2; D gene unclear. The CDR3 consists of 15 residues. Between the trimmed V and J ends, which lost 3 bases and 0 bases, there was a span of 11 bases. Germline V gene lookup returns CDR1 LNHDA and CDR2 SQIVND (reference sequence). The CDR3 region has the DNA TGTGCCAGTAGTATTGTTGCGGGAGCTAACTATGGCTACACCTTC. Protein: CASSIVAGANYGYTF.

The V gene is TRBV28, the J gene TRBJ2-3; a weak D match, TRBD1 (6 bases). Germline-derived CDR1 and CDR2 are MDHEN and SYDVKM. The ends were cut back, 2 bases at V and 1 base at J, with 10 bases in the middle. There are 15 residues in the CDR3. For the CDR3, the DNA is TGTGCCAGCAGTTTACCGCCAGGGGGCACAGATACGCAGTATTTT. This encodes CASSLPPGGTDTQYF.

CDR3 sequence (DNA): TGCGCCAGCAGTGCCGGGACACCCGAATCACCCCTCCACTTT. Amino acid sequence: CASSAGTPESPLHF. This chain uses TRBV5-1 with TRBJ1-6, with D perhaps matching TRBD1 (6 bases). The CDR3 extends over 14 amino acids. Germline CDR1 is SGHRS and CDR2 is YFSETQ. Trimming removed 5 bases from V and 10 bases from J, with 16 bases in between.

The rearrangement joins TRBV28 to TRBJ1-2; 11 bases agree with TRBD1. CDR3 length: 17 residues. V gave up 8 bases and J gave up 1 base; unmatched junction bases: 12. Germline V lookup: CDR1 MDHEN, CDR2 SYDVKM. CDR3 sequence: CASASPGQGDFNYGYTF. The CDR3 DNA follows: TGTGCCAGCGCCTCTCCGGGACAGGGGGACTTTAACTATGGCTACACCTTC.

This clone was observed a handful of times. The chain has TRBV29-1 and TRBJ2-3; 12 nucleotides line up with TRBD2. The CDR3 is made up of 16 amino acids. CDR1 and CDR2 (germline): SQVTM, ANQGSEA. With 1 base clipped from V and 5 bases from J, the junction kept 7 bases outside the gene matches. The CDR3 sequence: CSVEALPGLAGDTQYF. DNA of the CDR3: TGCAGCGTTGAAGCTCTACCGGGACTAGCGGGAGATACGCAGTATTTT.

The chain joins TRBV28 to TRBJ2-7; 7 bases fit TRBD1. Germline V CDR1 and CDR2: MDHEN, SYDVKM. The ends lost 1 base at V and 3 bases at J; junction bases unmatched: 3. This CDR3 spans 14 amino acids. Here the CDR3 reads CASSLYDRVYEQYF. CDR3 sequence (DNA): TGTGCCAGCAGTTTATATGACAGGGTCTACGAGCAGTACTTC.

The chain employs TRBV28 and TRBJ2-7; 9 positions match TRBD2. The CDR3 has 15 amino acids. Germline CDR1 is MDHEN and CDR2 is SYDVKM. Trimming cost V 6 bases and J 4 bases; bases outside gene matches: 10. The CDR3 nucleotides are TGTGCCAGCAGAGTTTCCCTAGCGGGAATATACGAGCAGTACTTC. Translated, it gives CASRVSLAGIYEQYF.

V and J are TRBV5-4 and TRBJ2-1; 8 bases align to TRBD2. The V segment lost 0 bases and the J segment 3 bases; nucleotides outside the gene matches: 5. This CDR3 has 16 residues. Per the germline V gene, CDR1 is SGHNT and CDR2 is YYREEE (reference sequence). The CDR3 region is CASSLAAGVVYNEQFF. The CDR3 nucleotides read TGTGCCAGCAGCTTGGCAGCGGGAGTTGTCTACAATGAGCAGTTCTTC.

This clone was seen once. The chain carries TRBV4-1 and TRBJ2-1; the D gene is possibly TRBD2 (6 bases). This CDR3 comprises 17 residues. Germline CDR1 is MGHRA and CDR2 is YSYEKL. V dropped 0 bases and J dropped 4 bases, with 16 bases sitting between them. The CDR3 is CASSQDSGASAYNEQFF. CDR3 DNA: TGCGCCAGCAGCCAAGATAGTGGGGCTAGCGCGTACAATGAGCAGTTCTTC.

This chain connects TRBV6-5 to TRBJ1-2, with 9 bases matching TRBD1. Germline-derived CDR1 and CDR2 are MNHEY and SVGAGI. The CDR3 extends over 13 amino acids. V shed 4 bases, J shed 6 bases, and the junction held 3 bases outside the gene matches. The CDR3 is CASSWTGVDGYTF. The DNA of the CDR3 is TGTGCCAGCAGTTGGACAGGGGTCGATGGCTACACCTTC.

The chain recombines TRBV6-1 with TRBJ2-7; 7 nucleotides line up with TRBD1. CDR3 length equals 16 residues. Germline V CDR1 and CDR2: MNHNS, SASEGT. Trimming cost V 2 bases and J 1 base; bases outside gene matches: 8. In nucleotides, the CDR3 is TGTGCCAGCAGTGAATTAGCGACAGGGCTTTCCTACGAGCAGTACTTC. Its protein product is CASSELATGLSYEQYF.

This chain connects TRBV5-1 to TRBJ2-1; 14 nucleotides align to TRBD2. CDR1 SGHRS and CDR2 YFSETQ come from the germline V gene. The CDR3 has 16 residues. Trimming at V came to 4 bases and at J to 4 bases, leaving 4 bases not matched to a gene. The chain's CDR3 is CASSRLAGGSYNEQFF. CDR3 in DNA: TGCGCCAGCAGCAGACTAGCGGGAGGGTCGTACAATGAGCAGTTCTTC. Combining the CDR3 with reference TRBV5-1 and TRBJ2-1 gives the whole variable domain KAGVTQTPRYLIKTRGQQVTLSCSPISGHRSVSWYQQTPGQGLQFLFEYFSETQRNKGNFPGRFSGRQFSNSRSEMNVSTLELGDSALYLCASSRLAGGSYNEQFFGPGTRLTVL.

The chain couples TRBV28 to TRBJ2-1; 9 positions agree with TRBD2. V shed 5 bases, J shed 0 bases, and the junction held 29 bases outside the gene matches. This CDR3 region has 24 residues. Germline V CDR1 and CDR2: MDHEN, SYDVKM. The CDR3 spells CASSPGGFRLAGTSSLSSYNEQFF. The CDR3 nucleotides read TGTGCCAGCAGTCCGGGGGGTTTCAGGCTAGCCGGGACTAGCTCTTTGAGCTCCTACAATGAGCAGTTCTTC.